Detailed here is one T cell receptor (beta chain). The data belong to a study of blood T cell repertoires in COVID-19. About the study: Samples taken during acute and convalescent COVID-19 were collected in the United States, Italy and Spain. The cDNA or gDNA used as material had been derived from T cells, B-cell-depleted T cells, or PBMCs.

Germline loops: CDR1 LNHDA, CDR2 SQIVND (reference sequence). The CDR3 is 14 amino acids. Trimming shortened V by 4 bases and J by 4 bases, and 12 bases separated the two germline ends. As originally analysed: Researchers report that nucleated cell counts were estimated from reference gene primer amplification. Profiled with immunoSEQ multiplex PCR; TCRdb holds only in-frame clones, not every one. V and J calls and clone size are given by that table; D and trimming were obtained from the DNA. The sample holds 90,000 to 110,000 clones; over 65% are singletons and the top ten take roughly 18%. This TCR derives from a woman aged 60-75 years with acute or convalescent COVID-19. The sequenced sample consisted of peripheral blood. The chain couples TRBV19 to TRBJ2-3; possibly TRBD1 for D (6 bases). CDR3 in amino acids: CASSTRQDPDTQYF. The CDR3 DNA reads TGTGCCAGTAGTACCCGACAGGATCCAGATACGCAGTATTTT.